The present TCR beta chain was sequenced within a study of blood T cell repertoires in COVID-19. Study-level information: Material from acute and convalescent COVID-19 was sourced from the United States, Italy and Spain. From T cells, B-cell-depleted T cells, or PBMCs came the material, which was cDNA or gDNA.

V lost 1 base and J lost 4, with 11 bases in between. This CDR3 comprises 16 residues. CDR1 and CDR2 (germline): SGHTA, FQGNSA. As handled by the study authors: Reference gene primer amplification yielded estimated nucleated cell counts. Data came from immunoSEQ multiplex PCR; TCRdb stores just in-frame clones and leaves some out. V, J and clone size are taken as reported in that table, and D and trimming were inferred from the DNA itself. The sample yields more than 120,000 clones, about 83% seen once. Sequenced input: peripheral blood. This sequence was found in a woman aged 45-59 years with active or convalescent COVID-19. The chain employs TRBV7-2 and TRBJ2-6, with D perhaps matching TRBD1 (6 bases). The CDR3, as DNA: TGTGCCAGCAGCTTAGTGGGGGCTTGGGGGGCCAACGTCCTGACTTTC. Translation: CASSLVGAWGANVLTF.